This is a list of T cell receptor beta chains from one sample in a study of glioma-infiltrating T cells after dendritic cell vaccination. Generated by immunoSEQ multiplex PCR, the TCRdb table keeps only in-frame clones and is missing some. This table holds approximately 110,000 clones, around 87% found once. The sequenced sample was blood, obtained after dendritic cell vaccination. Source of these receptors: a human donor with glioblastoma. The CDR3 runs from the conserved cysteine through the conserved F or W. D genes are given only for firm matches. Part of the rows lack a size; the others show once, few, many or a class for expanded clones.

abundance,j_gene,v_gene,d_gene,CDR3nt,CDR3aa
.,TRBJ2-7,TRBV19,TRBD1,TGTGCCAGTAGTCCTCTCGCGACAGGGATTTACGAGCAGTACTTC,CASSPLATGIYEQYF
few,TRBJ2-3,TRBV10-3,.,TGTGCCATCAGTGAGTCGGGCCTCCTGCAGAATACGCAGTATTTT,CAISESGLLQNTQYF
.,TRBJ1-4,TRBV11-2,TRBD1,TGTGCCAGCAGCTTAGCGGGACAGTCAAAACTGTTTTTT,CASSLAGQSKLFF
.,TRBJ1-2,TRBV4-1,.,TGCGCCAGCAGCCAGCCCCGGGACACAGACTATGGCTACACCTTC,CASSQPRDTDYGYTF
.,TRBJ1-2,TRBV6-1,.,TGTGCCAGCAGTGAAGTAGCCTCTCGGGGCTACACCTTC,CASSEVASRGYTF
once,TRBJ2-5,TRBV7-2,.,TGTGCCAGCAGCCCAACAGGAGGGGAGACCCAGTACTTC,CASSPTGGETQYF
.,TRBJ2-7,TRBV6-6,TRBD1,TGTGCCAGCGTAGGGAACCGGGACAGCTACGAGCAGTACTTC,CASVGNRDSYEQYF
.,TRBJ2-2,TRBV10-2,.,TGCGCCAGCAGTGAGTCGGCCCCTTCGGGGGAGCTGTTTTTT,CASSESAPSGELFF
.,TRBJ1-1,TRBV6-5,.,TGTGCCAGCCGGGGGGCTTTGGCCGGGAACACTGAAGCTTTCTTT,CASRGALAGNTEAFF
few,TRBJ1-1,TRBV7-3,.,TGTGCCAGCAGCTTCACCCCGGGTGGTGAAGCTTTCTTT,CASSFTPGGEAFF
.,TRBJ1-5,TRBV6-1,.,TGTGCCAGCAGTGGGCCCATCAAATCGCCCCAGCATTTT,CASSGPIKSPQHF
once,TRBJ2-7,TRBV5-1,TRBD2,TGCGCCAGCAGCTTACTAGCGGGGGGGGGCGTCACCTACGAGCAGTACTTC,CASSLLAGGGVTYEQYF
once,TRBJ2-2,TRBV6-5,TRBD2,TGTGCCAGCAGTTCAAGCGGGGGGGTGACCGGGGAGCTGTTTTTT,CASSSSGGVTGELFF
once,TRBJ1-2,TRBV28,.,TGTGCCAGCAGTTCCAGTACAGGTTTTGGGAATGGCTACACCTTC,CASSSSTGFGNGYTF
.,TRBJ1-5,TRBV27,.,TGTGCCAGCAGTTTAAGCGGTAGCAATCAGCCCCAGCATTTT,CASSLSGSNQPQHF
.,TRBJ2-3,TRBV7-3,.,TGTGCCAGCAGCCATGGGCTAGGGGCAGATACGCAGTATTTT,CASSHGLGADTQYF
.,TRBJ1-1,TRBV5-1,.,TGCGCCAGCAGCTCTTTACAGTTGGACACTGAAGCTTTCTTT,CASSSLQLDTEAFF
.,TRBJ2-1,TRBV5-1,TRBD2,TGCGCCAGCAGCTCCATAGCGGGAGCGAAACACAATGAGCAGTTCTTC,CASSSIAGAKHNEQFF
.,TRBJ1-2,TRBV28,TRBD1,TGTGCCAGCAGACCTGGACAGGTAGATGGCTACACCTTC,CASRPGQVDGYTF
.,TRBJ2-5,TRBV2,TRBD1,TGTGCCAGCAGTGGAGATGTCGGACAGGGGAGAGAGACCCAGTACTTC,CASSGDVGQGRETQYF
.,TRBJ2-5,TRBV4-1,.,TGCGCCAGCAGCCAAGTGGCAGAGACCCAGTACTTC,CASSQVAETQYF
.,TRBJ1-2,TRBV29-1,TRBD1,TGCAGCGTTGATACGACAGGGGGCTATGGCTACACCTTC,CSVDTTGGYGYTF
once,TRBJ2-3,TRBV2,.,TGTGCCAGCAGTGAGTTCCGGGGAGATACGCAGTATTTT,CASSEFRGDTQYF
.,TRBJ1-4,TRBV6-6,TRBD1,TGTGCCAGCAGTACAGACAGGGGGAATGAAAAACTGTTTTTT,CASSTDRGNEKLFF
.,TRBJ1-4,TRBV5-1,.,TGCGCCAGCAGCTTGGCCGACAGTACTAATGAAAAACTGTTTTTT,CASSLADSTNEKLFF
.,TRBJ1-4,TRBV5-8,.,TGTGCCAGCAGCTTAGGACAGCTCCTAAATGAAAAACTGTTTTTT,CASSLGQLLNEKLFF
once,TRBJ2-7,TRBV2,.,TGTGCCAGCAATGAAATAGGAGGGGAGGAAGAGCAGTACTTC,CASNEIGGEEEQYF
.,TRBJ1-2,TRBV7-9,TRBD1,TGTGCCAGCAGTCCGGGACAGGGGGCTTATAACTATGGCTACACCTTC,CASSPGQGAYNYGYTF
once,TRBJ2-7,TRBV13,.,TGTGCCAGCAGCTTATGGGGGGGCGGCGAGCAGTACTTC,CASSLWGGGEQYF
.,TRBJ2-3,TRBV7-7,TRBD1,TGTGCTAGCAGCCCCGGGACAGGGACAGATACGCAGTATTTT,CASSPGTGTDTQYF
.,TRBJ2-1,TRBV7-3,.,TGTGCCAGCAGTTTCGCGGGCGGGGAGTACAATGAGCAGTTCTTC,CASSFAGGEYNEQFF
once,TRBJ2-5,TRBV5-4,.,TGTGCCAGCACTCAAACTAGACTAGTCGGAACGGAGACCCAGTACTTC,CASTQTRLVGTETQYF
.,TRBJ1-2,TRBV9,TRBD1,TGTGCCAGCAGCAAGCAGACAGGGGGCGAAGGCTACACCTTC,CASSKQTGGEGYTF
.,TRBJ2-7,TRBV4-1,.,TGCGCCAGCAGCCACCCCAGACAGGGAGGTTTGGGCGAGCAGTACTTC,CASSHPRQGGLGEQYF
.,TRBJ1-2,TRBV27,TRBD1,TGTGCCAGCAGAATACCGGGACAGGGGGACTATGGCTACACCTTC,CASRIPGQGDYGYTF
.,TRBJ1-1,TRBV5-1,TRBD1,TGCGCCAGCAGCTCTTCAGGGGGAATCACTGAAGCTTTCTTT,CASSSSGGITEAFF
once,TRBJ2-7,TRBV6-5,.,TGTGCCAGCAGCCAACTTAGTGGGGGCGGGGAGCAGTACTTC,CASSQLSGGGEQYF
few,TRBJ2-7,TRBV9,.,TGTGCCAGCAGCGTAGAGGGGTTCTCCTACGAGCAGTACTTC,CASSVEGFSYEQYF
.,TRBJ2-7,TRBV5-1,TRBD2,TGCGCCAGCAGCTTGGGGACTAGCGGGGCCACCTACGAGCAGTACTTC,CASSLGTSGATYEQYF
.,TRBJ2-5,TRBV6-1,TRBD2,TGTGCCAGCAGCGAAGGGCGGAGACTAGCGGGAATTGGAGGGGGGACCCAGTACTTC,CASSEGRRLAGIGGGTQYF
.,TRBJ1-6,TRBV18,.,TGTGCCAGCTCACCAGGTTCAGGGCCCTATAACTCACCCCTCCACTTT,CASSPGSGPYNSPLHF
once,TRBJ1-6,TRBV30,.,TGTGCCTGGAGCGCGTTGAGGACGGGAAATTCACCCCTCCACTTT,CAWSALRTGNSPLHF
.,TRBJ1-2,TRBV11-2,.,TGTGCCAGCAGCTTAGCCGATGGCAGGGACTATGGCTACACCTTC,CASSLADGRDYGYTF